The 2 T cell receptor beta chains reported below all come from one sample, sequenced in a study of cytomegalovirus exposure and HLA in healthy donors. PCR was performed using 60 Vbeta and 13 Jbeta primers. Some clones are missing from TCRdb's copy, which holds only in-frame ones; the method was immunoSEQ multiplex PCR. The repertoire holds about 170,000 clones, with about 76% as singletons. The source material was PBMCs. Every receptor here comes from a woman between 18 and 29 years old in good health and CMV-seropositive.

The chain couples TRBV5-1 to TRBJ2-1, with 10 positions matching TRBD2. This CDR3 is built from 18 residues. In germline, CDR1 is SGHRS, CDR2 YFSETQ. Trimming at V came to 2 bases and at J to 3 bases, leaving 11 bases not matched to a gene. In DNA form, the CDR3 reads TGCGCCAGCAGCTTCCCCCGGGTAGCGGGGGGAAACTACAATGAGCAGTTCTTC. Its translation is CASSFPRVAGGNYNEQFF.

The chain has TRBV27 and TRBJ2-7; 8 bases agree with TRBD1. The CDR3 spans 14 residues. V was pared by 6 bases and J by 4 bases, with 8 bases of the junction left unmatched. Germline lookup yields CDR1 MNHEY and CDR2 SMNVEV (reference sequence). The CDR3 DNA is TGTGCCAGCAGCTCAGGGGGCGCTGAGTACGAGCAGTACTTC. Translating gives CASSSGGAEYEQYF.